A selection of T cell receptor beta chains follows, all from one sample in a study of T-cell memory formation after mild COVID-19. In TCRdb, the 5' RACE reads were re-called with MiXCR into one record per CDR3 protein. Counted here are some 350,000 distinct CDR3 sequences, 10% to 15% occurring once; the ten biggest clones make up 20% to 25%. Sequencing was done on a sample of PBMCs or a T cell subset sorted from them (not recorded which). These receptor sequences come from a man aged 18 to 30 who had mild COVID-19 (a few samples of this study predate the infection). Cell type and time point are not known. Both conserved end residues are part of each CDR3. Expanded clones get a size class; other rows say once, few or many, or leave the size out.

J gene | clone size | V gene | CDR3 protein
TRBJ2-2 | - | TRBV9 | CASSARGQVGELFF
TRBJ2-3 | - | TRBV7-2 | CASSFLAGTDTQYF
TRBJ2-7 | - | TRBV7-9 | CASLSPGQGDWEQYF
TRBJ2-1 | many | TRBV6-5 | CASSYYRGEQFF
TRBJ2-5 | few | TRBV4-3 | CASSQDLGLAQETQYF
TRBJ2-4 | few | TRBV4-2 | CASSQENHRDKGNTYF
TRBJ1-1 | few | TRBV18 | CASSLGTGISSNTEAFF
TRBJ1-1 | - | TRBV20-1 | CSARTTGANTEAFF
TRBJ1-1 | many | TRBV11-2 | CASSLVADGMNTEAFF
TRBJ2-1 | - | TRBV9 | CASSVVGDRYNEQFF
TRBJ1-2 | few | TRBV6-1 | CASSEVPGIFGGYTF
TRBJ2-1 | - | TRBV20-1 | CSARLAGWSNEQFF
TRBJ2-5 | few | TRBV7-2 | CASSWTSGGPGTQYF
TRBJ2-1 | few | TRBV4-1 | CASSSEVTGGHEQFF
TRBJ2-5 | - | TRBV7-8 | CASSLGWVRETQYF
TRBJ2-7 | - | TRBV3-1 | CASSQDPLAKEQYF
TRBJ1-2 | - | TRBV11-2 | CASSPGQGADYGYTF